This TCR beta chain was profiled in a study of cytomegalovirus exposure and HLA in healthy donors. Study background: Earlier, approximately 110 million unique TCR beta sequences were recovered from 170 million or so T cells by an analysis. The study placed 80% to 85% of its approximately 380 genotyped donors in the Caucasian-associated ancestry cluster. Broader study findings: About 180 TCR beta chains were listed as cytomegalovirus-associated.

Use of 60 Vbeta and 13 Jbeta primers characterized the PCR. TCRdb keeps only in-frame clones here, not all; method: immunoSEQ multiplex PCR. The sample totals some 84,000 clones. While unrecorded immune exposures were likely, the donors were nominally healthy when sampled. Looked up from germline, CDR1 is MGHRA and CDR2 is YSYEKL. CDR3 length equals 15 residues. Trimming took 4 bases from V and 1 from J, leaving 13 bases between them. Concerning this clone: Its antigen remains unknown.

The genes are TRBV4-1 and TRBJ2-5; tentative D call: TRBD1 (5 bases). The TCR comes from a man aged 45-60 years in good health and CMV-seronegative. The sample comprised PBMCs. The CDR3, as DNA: TGCGCCAGCAGCCCCGCAAGTGGGGCCCAAGAGACCCAGTACTTC. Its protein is CASSPASGAQETQYF.